These 9 T cell receptor beta chains were all obtained from the same sample, sequenced in a study of T cell repertoires in cytomegalovirus infection. Each CDR3 protein gets one entry after TCRdb re-called the reads with MiXCR. The table lists approximately 500,000 distinct CDR3 sequences, about 30% of them singletons. What was sequenced was PBMCs. Receptors were obtained from a human donor in good health (CMV status not recorded). Some clones in this sample may be carry-over from other donors' samples.

The V gene is TRBV2, the J gene TRBJ2-7; the D is unclear. Germline V CDR1 and CDR2: SNHLY, FYNNEI. CDR3 length: 11 residues. The V and J ends lost 1 base and 5 bases respectively, with 3 bases between them. The CDR3: CASSEEHEQYF. DNA for the CDR3: TGTGCCAGCAGTGAAGAACACGAGCAGTACTTC.

This clonotype occurred many times. This chain uses TRBV7-2 with TRBJ2-5; 8 positions match TRBD2. Trimming removed 1 base from V and 2 bases from J; junction bases left unmatched: 9. In germline, CDR1 is SGHTA, CDR2 FQGNSA. This CDR3 comprises 17 residues. CDR3 amino acids: CASSLESGRWGQETQYF. CDR3 nucleotide sequence: TGTGCCAGCAGCTTAGAAAGCGGGAGATGGGGACAAGAGACCCAGTACTTC.

The chain has TRBV20-1 and TRBJ1-2; D is undetermined. The V gene lost 3 bases and the J gene lost 0 bases, with 11 bases spanning the gap. The CDR3 is 14 residues long. Germline-derived CDR1 and CDR2 are DFQATT and SNEGSKA (reference sequence). CDR3 nucleotides: TGCAGTGCTAGGGAGAGGCGTACTAACTATGGCTACACCTTC. This codes for CSARERRTNYGYTF.

The chain recombines TRBV6-5 with TRBJ2-6, with 10 positions matching TRBD1. CDR3 size: 17 residues. J was trimmed by 3 bases and V by 8 bases; bases with no gene match: 10. CDR1 MNHEY and CDR2 SVGAGI come from the germline V gene. The CDR3 sequence: CASGPDRGLFGANVLTF. DNA of the CDR3: TGTGCCAGCGGGCCAGACAGGGGGCTTTTTGGGGCCAACGTCCTGACTTTC.

This chain connects TRBV6-5 to TRBJ2-3, with D unclear. Germline assignment: CDR1 MNHEY and CDR2 SVGAGI. The CDR3 runs to 15 residues. V shed 0 bases and J shed 1 base, with 8 bases lying between them. The CDR3 is CASSYSLLGTDTQYF. CDR3 DNA sequence: TGTGCCAGCAGTTACTCCCTATTAGGCACAGATACGCAGTATTTT.

This clonotype has only a few counts. V usage is TRBV14 and J usage is TRBJ1-3; a weak D match, TRBD1 (5 bases). Germline values: CDR1 SGHDN, CDR2 FVKESK. The CDR3 is 17 residues long. The V gene lost 3 bases and the J gene lost 1 base, with 16 bases spanning the gap. The DNA for the CDR3 is TGTGCCAGCAGCCACCAACACCTGGGGGTATCTGGAAACACCATATATTTT. Its translation: CASSHQHLGVSGNTIYF.

The CDR3, as DNA: TGTGCCAGCAGTTTATCGAGAGCGGAGACCCAGTACTTC. Protein product: CASSLSRAETQYF. The V gene is TRBV27, the J gene TRBJ2-5; no reliable D call. V was pared by 0 bases and J by 5 bases, with 7 bases between. Germline V gene sequence: CDR1 MNHEY, CDR2 SMNVEV (reference sequence). The CDR3 extends over 13 amino acids.

This rearrangement joins TRBV2 to TRBJ2-1; unclear D gene. The length of the CDR3 is 13 residues. V lost 2 bases to trimming and J lost 7 bases, with 9 bases between them. Per the germline V gene, CDR1 is SNHLY and CDR2 is FYNNEI. For the CDR3, the DNA is TGTGCCAGCAGTGAAAATAACATGAATGAGCAGTTCTTC. Translation: CASSENNMNEQFF.

Ten or more counts support this clonotype. V usage is TRBV7-2 and J usage is TRBJ1-5, with D possibly matching TRBD1 (6 bases). The CDR3 consists of 14 residues. V was shortened by 6 bases and J by 3 bases, with 12 bases between the two germline ends. Germline CDR1 SGHTA, CDR2 FQGNSA. The CDR3, as DNA: TGTGCCAGCAGTCCACAGGGTTACAATCAGCCCCAGCATTTT. Translating gives CASSPQGYNQPQHF.